This TCR beta chain was observed in a study of persistence of HIV-infected CD4 T cells (TCRdb year 2020). A note on the overall study: Suppressive ART had been received by participants for a median of roughly 8 years. The clonality of all cells in each sorted population was assessed by TCRbeta sequencing, whereas the clonality of infected cells was assessed by proviral sequencing. CMV- and HIV-1 Gag-responding CD4+ T cells were isolated from ART-treated individuals so that antigen-driven clonal expansion of HIV-1-infected cells could be examined. Apart from two participants who underwent leukapheresis at a single time point, peripheral blood samples of up to roughly 180 mL were collected from participants at multiple time points. In the cross-participant TCR cluster analysis, about eight participants were included for CMV and about 7 participants were included for Gag. Anti-CD3/anti-CD28 stimulation activated a higher proportion of cells, with a lower memory fraction, than antigen stimulation. Overall results and qualifications from the work: Only a small number of individuals took part in the study, and the range of antigens tested was limited. Degenerate expanded CDR3beta sequences were enriched in antigen-responding cells, suggesting convergent selection of CD4+ responses to CMV and Gag. Bulk TCR analyses could not be limited to the rare CMV-responding cells that actually contained HIV-1 proviruses. Significantly lower TCRbeta richness was observed in CMV- and Gag-responding cells than in anti-CD3/anti-CD28-responding cells, and higher oligoclonality was observed in CMV-responding cells than in CD3/CD28-stimulated and Gag-responding cells. A correlation was observed between TCR oligoclonality and proviral oligoclonality within the same sorted populations.

The sample's treatment or condition label, in plain terms: suppressive antiretroviral therapy. Cells were stimulated with anti-CD3/anti-CD28 magnetic beads as a nonspecific positive control representing the CD4+ T cell repertoire. Sorting of responding CD4+ T cells was based on upregulation of both CD40 ligand and CD69. Participants were HIV-1-infected adults who started suppressive ART during chronic infection. Plasma HIV-1 RNA had been undetectable (below 50 copies/mL) in participants for at least 4 years. To be included, a participant needed positive CMV serology and a CD4+ T cell count above 400 cells/uL. Before stimulation, PBMCs were isolated using density centrifugation and depleted of CD8+ T cells. For around 18 hours, CD8-depleted PBMCs were stimulated with anti-CD28/CD49d costimulation, a CD40-blocking antibody, and enfuvirtide, which was added to prevent new infections. Sorting was done on either a Beckman Coulter MoFlo Legacy or an XDP sorter, and propidium iodide was used to exclude dead cells. The QIAamp DNA Mini Kit was used for genomic DNA extraction from samples above one million cells, and the Quick-DNA Microprep Kit was used otherwise.

The sample holds a few counts of this clone. Its antigen is currently not known. Per-base quality was not reported, and no clone a single base away is much larger than it. TCRbeta repertoires were sequenced from genomic DNA with the immunoSEQ hsTCRB assay version 4 in survey mode. For TCRbeta sequencing, genomic DNA was diluted to about 9.7 ng/uL, and up to roughly 1 ug was used per sample. In the original analysis: TCRbeta data analysis was done in ImmunoSeq Analyzer 3.0, and diversity was calculated on productive nucleotide rearrangements. Using the Immunarch R package, lower-bound TCR diversity was estimated with the improved Chao index and clonality was estimated with the Gini coefficient. Nucleotide rearrangements that differed but encoded the same CDR3beta amino acid sequence were counted as separate clonotypes. TCRbeta sequences significantly enriched in antigen-responding cells relative to anti-CD3/anti-CD28-activated cells were identified by differential abundance analysis. GLIPH2 clustered TCRs by predicted peptide-MHC specificity, both within individual participants and across merged participant data sets. What TCRdb holds here is the immuneACCESS table cut down to in-frame rearrangements. Part of the clones is not present; checked against another copy, under half of the missing clones reflect an unresolved V gene, and the others are unexplained. That table supplies the V and J calls and clone size; D and trimming were determined from the DNA. For this sample the table gives 35,000 to 45,000 clones, of which about 88% were detected only once. Under 0.55% of the sample rests with the top ten.

The CDR3 goes from the cysteine to the phenylalanine over 13 residues. Just the 39-base CDR3 DNA is kept, in frame starting at base 1. Trimming leaves V shorter by 3 bases and J shorter by 4 bases, with the junction holding 2 bases beyond the gene matches. CDR1 and CDR2, looked up from the germline V gene (reference sequence), are MNHEY and SMNVEV. This material consisted of CD4+ T cells sorted from PBMCs after roughly 18-hour stimulation, taken from a patient who received antiretroviral therapy. Read against the paper, the sample's cell subset or site label means: CD40L+CD69+ CD4 T cells responding to anti-CD3/anti-CD28 beads, representing the overall repertoire. Rearrangement joined TRBV27 to TRBJ1-2, and 7 junctional nucleotides match TRBD1. The TCR sequence derives from an adult woman with HIV who was CMV-seropositive. The CDR3 region has the sequence CASSFRDSYGYTF. The DNA is TGTGCCAGCAGTTTCCGGGACAGCTATGGCTACACCTTC.